Shown below are 14 T cell receptor beta chains from a single sample sequenced in a study of T cells after yellow fever vaccination. TCRdb processed the 5' RACE reads anew with MiXCR; each CDR3 protein has one entry. The data show around 250,000 distinct CDR3 sequences, 6.9% seen once. Sample: CD4+ T cells sorted from PBMCs, taken 15 days after the yellow fever booster vaccination. The receptors were sampled from a man in his thirties or forties who received the YFV17D yellow fever vaccine.

J is TRBJ2-5 and V is TRBV2; 7 nucleotides match TRBD2. The CDR3 is made up of 16 amino acids. V shed 5 bases, J shed 4 bases, and the junction held 13 bases outside the gene matches. Germline assignment: CDR1 SNHLY and CDR2 FYNNEI. The CDR3 nucleotides are TGTGCCAGCAGTCCCTATAGGGGAGGGTTGAGAGAGACCCAGTACTTC. Amino acid sequence: CASSPYRGGLRETQYF.

The gene calls are TRBV7-2 and TRBJ2-5; D may be TRBD2 (6 bases). CDR1 is SGHTA, CDR2 FQGNSA, per germline. The CDR3 is made up of 14 amino acids. V lost 5 bases and J lost 7, with 17 bases in between. The CDR3 sequence: CASSLWRGSGTQYF. CDR3 nucleotide sequence: TGTGCCAGCAGCCTTTGGCGGGGCTCGGGGACCCAGTACTTC.

The chain couples TRBV7-9 to TRBJ2-7, with 8 bases aligning to TRBD2. Germline CDR1 and CDR2: SEHNR and FQNEAQ (reference sequence). J gave up 6 bases and V 5 bases, and 9 bases lay outside the gene matches. This CDR3 region has 14 residues. CDR3 in DNA: TGTGCCAGCAGCGCCCCAGCGGGGGTCGGCGAGCAGTACTTC. Its protein is CASSAPAGVGEQYF. Combining the CDR3 with reference TRBV7-9 and TRBJ2-7 gives the whole variable domain DTGVSQNPRHKITKRGQNVTFRCDPISEHNRLYWYRQTLGQGPEFLTYFQNEAQLEKSRLLSDRFSAERPKGSFSTLEIQRTEQGDSAMYLCASSAPAGVGEQYFGPGTRLTVT.

This clonotype was seen a handful of times. J is TRBJ2-5 and V is TRBV5-1, with 7 bases lining up with TRBD1. The CDR3 is made up of 14 amino acids. J lost 2 bases, V lost 3 bases, and 4 bases had no gene match. The V gene's germline CDR1 is SGHRS and CDR2 YFSETQ. The CDR3 region has the DNA TGCGCCAGCAGCTCGGGACAGATGCAAGAGACCCAGTACTTC. This gives the protein CASSSGQMQETQYF.

The chain has TRBV20-1 and TRBJ1-2, with a possible D match to TRBD1 (5 bases). This CDR3 spans 12 amino acids. The germline V gene has CDR1 DFQATT and CDR2 SNEGSKA (reference sequence). V dropped 4 bases and J dropped 4 bases, with 10 bases sitting between them. The CDR3 sequence: CSATGGTYGYTF. DNA of the CDR3: TGCAGTGCTACCGGCGGGACCTATGGCTACACCTTC.

A few counts support this clonotype. The chain recombines TRBV20-1 with TRBJ2-7; D is unresolved. The germline CDR1 and CDR2 sequences are DFQATT and SNEGSKA (reference sequence). Trimming stripped 0 bases from V and 4 bases from J, with 13 bases between. The CDR3 has 14 residues. The CDR3 DNA is TGCAGTGCTAGAGATGTCACGGGCCCTTACGAGCAGTACTTC. This encodes CSARDVTGPYEQYF.

This clonotype was seen a handful of times. The genes are TRBV4-2 and TRBJ1-2; the D is unclear. Germline lookup yields CDR1 LGHNA and CDR2 YNFKEQ. V lost 0 bases and J lost 8, with 10 bases in between. The CDR3 runs to 13 residues. The CDR3: CASSQEGRRGYTF. The CDR3 DNA reads TGTGCCAGCAGCCAAGAGGGTCGAAGAGGCTACACCTTC.

This clonotype was observed at least ten times. This chain connects TRBV6-2 or TRBV6-3 to TRBJ2-2; 9 bases agree with TRBD1. This CDR3 contains 15 residues. The germline V gene has CDR1 MNHEY and CDR2 SVGEGT. V shed 5 bases, J shed 4 bases, and the junction held 5 bases outside the gene matches. CDR3 nucleotides: TGTGCCAGCAGTACCGGGACAGGGCGCACCGGGGAGCTGTTTTTT. It encodes CASSTGTGRTGELFF.

This clonotype was detected ten times or more. The CDR3 sequence: CASSNLGFQETQYF. For the CDR3, the DNA is TGTGCCAGTAGTAATCTGGGGTTCCAAGAGACCCAGTACTTC. The chain is built from TRBV19 and TRBJ2-5; D remains unclear. Germline V CDR1 and CDR2: LNHDA, SQIVND (reference sequence). The CDR3 is 14 amino acids. V lost 4 bases and J lost 1, with 10 bases in between.

In nucleotides, the CDR3 is TGCGCCAGCAGCTTGGTTGGCGATCGGACCGGGGAGCTGTTTTTT. Its protein is CASSLVGDRTGELFF. The chain recombines TRBV5-1 with TRBJ2-2; D remains ambiguous. CDR3 length: 15 residues. V lost 0 bases to trimming and J lost 5 bases, with 11 bases between them. Germline lookup yields CDR1 SGHRS and CDR2 YFSETQ.

The J gene is TRBJ2-3, the V gene TRBV3-1; D is ambiguous. The V and J ends lost 3 bases and 6 bases respectively, with 7 bases between them. The CDR3 contains 12 residues. Germline V CDR1 and CDR2: LGHDT, YNNKEL (reference sequence). CDR3 in amino acids: CASSHAVDTQYF. CDR3 nucleotide sequence: TGTGCCAGCAGCCACGCGGTCGATACGCAGTATTTT.

The table lists this clonotype with a count of one. The V gene is TRBV24-1, the J gene TRBJ2-3, with TRBD2 as a possible D gene (6 bases). The V and J ends lost 3 bases and 2 bases respectively, with 14 bases between them. Germline CDR1 and CDR2: KGHDR and SFDVKD. The CDR3 consists of 16 residues. CDR3 in DNA: TGTGCCACCAGTGATCCCCGAGGGAGGACCACAGATACGCAGTATTTT. It encodes CATSDPRGRTTDTQYF.

This rearrangement joins TRBV5-1 to TRBJ2-5; TRBD1 might be the D (5 bases). The germline CDR1 and CDR2 sequences are SGHRS and YFSETQ. The V end lost 4 bases, the J end lost 4 bases, and 17 bases lay between the germline ends. The CDR3 spans 15 residues. The CDR3 nucleotides read TGCGCCAGCAGCCTCGGGCCCCCGCAGGGAGAGACCCAGTACTTC. It translates to CASSLGPPQGETQYF.

This sequence joins TRBV20-1 and TRBJ1-2; a weak D match, TRBD1 (5 bases). Per the germline V gene, CDR1 is DFQATT and CDR2 is SNEGSKA (reference sequence). The CDR3 loop spans 17 amino acids. The ends were cut back, 6 bases at V and 6 bases at J, with 29 bases in the middle. The CDR3 protein is CSALSSWRARGVHGYTF. The CDR3 bases are TGCAGTGCCCTTTCTTCCTGGAGGGCGAGAGGGGTGCATGGCTACACCTTC.